This is a list of T cell receptor beta chains from one sample in a study of regulatory T cells in long-lasting Graves disease. One entry per CDR3 protein, called by TCRdb with MiXCR from the multiplex PCR reads. The sample includes about 470,000 distinct CDR3 sequences, less than 25% of them seen just once. The sequencing here drew on peripheral blood mononuclear cells (PBMCs), taken when the disease was refractory, from a patient treated with antithyroid drugs. These receptor sequences come from a female donor with Graves disease. The CDR3 runs from the conserved cysteine through the conserved F or W. The order of the fields is V gene, J gene, D gene, clone size, CDR3 DNA, CDR3 protein. The D gene is left open where the match is weak. Clone size appears in some rows only: once, few, many, or a class for an expanded clone.

V gene: TRBV5-1
J gene: TRBJ1-1
D gene: TRBD1
clone size: few
CDR3 DNA: TGCGCCAGCAGCCTCCAACAGGGGCTTGTAGACACTGAAGCTTTCTTT
CDR3 protein: CASSLQQGLVDTEAFF

V gene: TRBV27
J gene: TRBJ2-7
D gene: NA
clone size: NA
CDR3 DNA: TGTGCCAGCAGTTTTGGTGGGAGTTTCGAGCAGTACTTC
CDR3 protein: CASSFGGSFEQYF

V gene: TRBV19
J gene: TRBJ2-4
D gene: NA
clone size: few
CDR3 DNA: TGTGCCAGTGCTGCCGAGTGGGAAAACATTCAGTACTTC
CDR3 protein: CASAAEWENIQYF

V gene: TRBV20-1
J gene: TRBJ2-6
D gene: NA
clone size: NA
CDR3 DNA: TGCAGTGCCTGGGGACGCAACCCGGAGAGCGCCAACGTCCTGACTTTC
CDR3 protein: CSAWGRNPESANVLTF

V gene: TRBV10-3
J gene: TRBJ1-4
D gene: TRBD1
clone size: many
CDR3 DNA: TGTGCCATCAGGGGGACAGGGAAATATGGTGAAAAACTGTTTTTT
CDR3 protein: CAIRGTGKYGEKLFF

V gene: TRBV20-1
J gene: TRBJ2-2
D gene: NA
clone size: NA
CDR3 DNA: TGCAGTGCTAGAGATTTTGGGGGACTGAGTACTACCGGGGAGCTGTTTTTT
CDR3 protein: CSARDFGGLSTTGELFF

V gene: TRBV20-1
J gene: TRBJ1-1
D gene: NA
clone size: many
CDR3 DNA: TGCAGTGCCATAGGGGGAGTGACGGATGAAGCTTTCTTT
CDR3 protein: CSAIGGVTDEAFF

V gene: TRBV20-1
J gene: TRBJ2-3
D gene: NA
clone size: NA
CDR3 DNA: TGCAGTGCAAAGAATTTAGTCGTAGCAGATACGCAGTATTTT
CDR3 protein: CSAKNLVVADTQYF

V gene: TRBV10-3
J gene: TRBJ2-5
D gene: NA
clone size: many
CDR3 DNA: TGTGCCATCAGTGAGTCGGGACGACCGCGCCGTTACCAAGAGACCCAGTACTTC
CDR3 protein: CAISESGRPRRYQETQYF

V gene: TRBV28
J gene: TRBJ2-7
D gene: NA
clone size: many
CDR3 DNA: TGTGCCAGCAGTTTGACGGATATCTCCTACGAGCAGTACTTC
CDR3 protein: CASSLTDISYEQYF

V gene: TRBV20-1
J gene: TRBJ2-7
D gene: TRBD1
clone size: NA
CDR3 DNA: TGCAGTGCTAGAGCCCCCCGGGACAGGGGGTTTGAGCGCCCGAACTACGAGCAGTACTTC
CDR3 protein: CSARAPRDRGFERPNYEQYF

V gene: TRBV19
J gene: TRBJ1-1
D gene: TRBD1
clone size: NA
CDR3 DNA: TGTGCCAGCTCCTCACAGGGGAATCTCCTCCTGAACACTGAAGCTTTCTTT
CDR3 protein: CASSSQGNLLLNTEAFF

V gene: TRBV6-1
J gene: TRBJ1-5
D gene: NA
clone size: few
CDR3 DNA: TGTGCCACCCACCCTAGGGGGGAACTCAATCAGCCCCAGCATTTT
CDR3 protein: CATHPRGELNQPQHF

V gene: TRBV9
J gene: TRBJ1-2
D gene: NA
clone size: NA
CDR3 DNA: TGTGCCAGCAGCGGAGGGGAGGCGGACTTTTTTAACTATGGCTACACCTTC
CDR3 protein: CASSGGEADFFNYGYTF

V gene: TRBV6-5
J gene: TRBJ2-5
D gene: NA
clone size: few
CDR3 DNA: TGTGCCAGCAGTTTGGACAGATCAACCCAGTACTTC
CDR3 protein: CASSLDRSTQYF

V gene: TRBV10-3
J gene: TRBJ2-3
D gene: TRBD2
clone size: few
CDR3 DNA: TGTGCCATCAGTGCTAGCGGGAGTCCAGATACGCAGTATTTT
CDR3 protein: CAISASGSPDTQYF

V gene: TRBV2
J gene: TRBJ1-1
D gene: TRBD1
clone size: many
CDR3 DNA: TGTGCCAGCAGGGTAGACAGGGGAACTGAAGCTTTCTTT
CDR3 protein: CASRVDRGTEAFF

V gene: TRBV12-3/TRBV12-4
J gene: TRBJ2-7
D gene: NA
clone size: NA
CDR3 DNA: TGTGCCAGCAGTACGACTATCACTTACGAGCAGTACTTC
CDR3 protein: CASSTTITYEQYF

V gene: TRBV6-9
J gene: TRBJ1-6
D gene: NA
clone size: few
CDR3 DNA: TGTGCCAGCAGTTACGGGGGGGTGTCGGATTCACCCCTCCACTTT
CDR3 protein: CASSYGGVSDSPLHF

V gene: TRBV20-1
J gene: TRBJ2-2
D gene: NA
clone size: NA
CDR3 DNA: TGCAGTGCTCTCCGCTCGACAGGCTCCATGCTGTTTTTT
CDR3 protein: CSALRSTGSMLFF

V gene: TRBV5-1
J gene: TRBJ1-1
D gene: NA
clone size: NA
CDR3 DNA: TGCGCCAGCAGCTACGAGGGAATGAACACTGAAGCTTTCTTT
CDR3 protein: CASSYEGMNTEAFF

V gene: TRBV5-1
J gene: TRBJ1-4
D gene: NA
clone size: few
CDR3 DNA: TGCGCCAGCAGCTTTCATGAAAAACTGTTTTTT
CDR3 protein: CASSFHEKLFF

V gene: TRBV28
J gene: TRBJ2-7
D gene: NA
clone size: few
CDR3 DNA: TGTGCCAGCAGTGCAATTAACGGACGGGAAACCTACGAGCAGTACTTC
CDR3 protein: CASSAINGRETYEQYF

V gene: TRBV14
J gene: TRBJ1-1
D gene: NA
clone size: few
CDR3 DNA: TGTGCCAGCAGCCAAGGGACCTGGGTCTACACTGAAGCTTTCTTT
CDR3 protein: CASSQGTWVYTEAFF

V gene: TRBV7-2
J gene: TRBJ2-5
D gene: NA
clone size: many
CDR3 DNA: TGTGCCAGCAGCTTAGACTCCCGGCTAGTCCAAGCTCCCCCAGAGACCCAGTACTTC
CDR3 protein: CASSLDSRLVQAPPETQYF

V gene: TRBV20-1
J gene: TRBJ2-7
D gene: TRBD1
clone size: NA
CDR3 DNA: TGCAGTGCTAGAGATCCGGGGACAGGCCTACGTTCCGAGCAGTACTTC
CDR3 protein: CSARDPGTGLRSEQYF

V gene: TRBV19
J gene: TRBJ1-1
D gene: TRBD1
clone size: NA
CDR3 DNA: TGTGCCAGTACCAAAGACAGGGGGATCTCCTGGGACACTGAAGCTTTCTTT
CDR3 protein: CASTKDRGISWDTEAFF

V gene: TRBV20-1
J gene: TRBJ1-2
D gene: NA
clone size: NA
CDR3 DNA: TGCAGTGCTAGAGCGGCCTGGCCAGACTATGGCTACACCTTC
CDR3 protein: CSARAAWPDYGYTF

V gene: TRBV19
J gene: TRBJ1-2
D gene: NA
clone size: few
CDR3 DNA: TGTGCCAGTAGTATAGATTTCGCAGCTATGAGTGGTGGCTACACCTTC
CDR3 protein: CASSIDFAAMSGGYTF

V gene: TRBV10-3
J gene: TRBJ1-2
D gene: NA
clone size: many
CDR3 DNA: TGTGCCAGCACCCACAGGGCTGAGAACTATGGCTACACCTTC
CDR3 protein: CASTHRAENYGYTF

V gene: TRBV7-2
J gene: TRBJ1-2
D gene: NA
clone size: many
CDR3 DNA: TGTGCCAGCAGGCTCCCGGGGGGACGACTTAACTATGGCTACACCTTC
CDR3 protein: CASRLPGGRLNYGYTF

V gene: TRBV6-1
J gene: TRBJ2-5
D gene: NA
clone size: many
CDR3 DNA: TGTGCCAGCAGTGAAGCTAGGGGACTGGTGATTGAGACCCAGTACTTC
CDR3 protein: CASSEARGLVIETQYF

V gene: TRBV28
J gene: TRBJ2-3
D gene: NA
clone size: NA
CDR3 DNA: TGTGCCAGCAGTCAACAGGGACTTGGCACAGATACGCAGTATTTT
CDR3 protein: CASSQQGLGTDTQYF

V gene: TRBV18
J gene: TRBJ1-1
D gene: NA
clone size: few
CDR3 DNA: TGTGCCAGCTCACCTGAAAGCCCCTACTCCTCGGACACTGAAGCTTTCTTT
CDR3 protein: CASSPESPYSSDTEAFF

V gene: TRBV5-1
J gene: TRBJ1-1
D gene: NA
clone size: NA
CDR3 DNA: TGCGCCAGCAGCTTGGGGGGAAAGTGGGGGGATAGAGAAACTGAAGCTTTCTTT
CDR3 protein: CASSLGGKWGDRETEAFF

V gene: TRBV27
J gene: TRBJ2-7
D gene: NA
clone size: many
CDR3 DNA: TGTGCCAGCAGTTCAATCATGAACCGGGACAGGGAGATAAGTAGCGGGAGGACACCCTACGAGCAGTACTTC
CDR3 protein: CASSSIMNRDREISSGRTPYEQYF

V gene: TRBV6-1
J gene: TRBJ1-1
D gene: NA
clone size: many
CDR3 DNA: TGTGCCAGCATTTCTGAGACAGATCCAACATTGGCTTTCTTT
CDR3 protein: CASISETDPTLAFF

V gene: TRBV10-3
J gene: TRBJ2-7
D gene: NA
clone size: many
CDR3 DNA: TGTGCCATCAGTGAGTCTAACTACGAGCAGTACTTC
CDR3 protein: CAISESNYEQYF

V gene: TRBV7-3
J gene: TRBJ1-1
D gene: NA
clone size: few
CDR3 DNA: TGTGCCAGCAGCCCCGGGGGATACACTGAAGCTTTCTTT
CDR3 protein: CASSPGGYTEAFF

V gene: TRBV28
J gene: TRBJ2-5
D gene: NA
clone size: few
CDR3 DNA: TGTGCCAGCAGTTTGGTAGTCCGAGAGACCCAGTACTTC
CDR3 protein: CASSLVVRETQYF

V gene: TRBV7-9
J gene: TRBJ1-2
D gene: NA
clone size: NA
CDR3 DNA: TGTGCCAGCAGCTTATTCGGCAGGGGAGATGATGGCTACACCTTC
CDR3 protein: CASSLFGRGDDGYTF

V gene: TRBV6-1
J gene: TRBJ2-7
D gene: TRBD2
clone size: many
CDR3 DNA: TGTGCCAGCAGCTCGAGGGGAGGGAGATTCTACGAGCAGTACTTC
CDR3 protein: CASSSRGGRFYEQYF

V gene: TRBV29-1
J gene: TRBJ1-2
D gene: NA
clone size: many
CDR3 DNA: TGCAGCGTTGAAGGGACAGTTTCAGATGGCTACACCTTC
CDR3 protein: CSVEGTVSDGYTF

V gene: TRBV6-2/TRBV6-3
J gene: TRBJ2-3
D gene: TRBD2
clone size: NA
CDR3 DNA: TGTGCCAGCACGAGACTAGCGGGAACCACAGATACGCAGTATTTT
CDR3 protein: CASTRLAGTTDTQYF

V gene: TRBV10-3
J gene: TRBJ2-7
D gene: NA
clone size: few
CDR3 DNA: TGTGCCATCAGTGAGTCGGCAGGGAACTCCTACGAGCAGTACTTC
CDR3 protein: CAISESAGNSYEQYF

V gene: TRBV5-1
J gene: TRBJ1-4
D gene: NA
clone size: NA
CDR3 DNA: TGCGCCAGCAAACCAACTGTTCTCGGGGAAAAACTGTTTTTT
CDR3 protein: CASKPTVLGEKLFF

V gene: TRBV6-1
J gene: TRBJ1-4
D gene: NA
clone size: few
CDR3 DNA: TGTGCCAGCAGGAATATTGCAACTAATGAAAAACTGTTTTTT
CDR3 protein: CASRNIATNEKLFF

V gene: TRBV7-9
J gene: TRBJ2-7
D gene: NA
clone size: many
CDR3 DNA: TGTGCCATCGTACAGGGGGAGGGTTACGAGCAGTACTTC
CDR3 protein: CAIVQGEGYEQYF

V gene: TRBV9
J gene: TRBJ2-5
D gene: NA
clone size: few
CDR3 DNA: TGTGCCAGCAGCAAAGGGGGGGTCCAAGAGACCCAGTACTTC
CDR3 protein: CASSKGGVQETQYF

V gene: TRBV7-2
J gene: TRBJ2-1
D gene: TRBD2
clone size: NA
CDR3 DNA: TGTGCCAGCAGTCGGACTAGCGGTCAGAGTGGCTATGAGCAGTTCTTC
CDR3 protein: CASSRTSGQSGYEQFF

V gene: TRBV9
J gene: TRBJ2-7
D gene: NA
clone size: few
CDR3 DNA: TGTGCCAGCAGCGTAGATCAGGGTTACGAGCAGTACTTC
CDR3 protein: CASSVDQGYEQYF